The rows below give T cell receptor beta chains drawn from one sample of a study of TIL therapy for anti-PD-1-resistant metastatic lung cancer. Sequencing was performed with immunoSEQ multiplex PCR; in TCRdb, only in-frame clones are kept and a portion is missing. Of 45,000 to 75,000 clones in the sample, 69% were seen once. Material: blood, obtained at baseline. These receptors all stem from a person aged 25-85 years with non-small cell lung cancer. CDR3s include the opening cysteine and the closing phenylalanine or tryptophan. The order of the fields is V gene, J gene, CDR3 protein.

v_gene: TRBV6-6
j_gene: TRBJ2-5
CDR3aa: CASSYSGGGQMETQYF

v_gene: TRBV9
j_gene: TRBJ1-6
CDR3aa: CASSVDSYNSPLHF

v_gene: TRBV19
j_gene: TRBJ2-7
CDR3aa: CASQSKGRGREQYF

v_gene: TRBV5-1
j_gene: TRBJ2-3
CDR3aa: CASSLPTSGGLTDTQYF

v_gene: TRBV4-1
j_gene: TRBJ2-3
CDR3aa: CASSKDYRISWGDTQYF

v_gene: TRBV6-6
j_gene: TRBJ2-1
CDR3aa: CASSKPGVHEQFF

v_gene: TRBV15
j_gene: TRBJ2-4
CDR3aa: CATSLPGGPQYF

v_gene: TRBV29-1
j_gene: TRBJ2-3
CDR3aa: CSVDRGTDTQYF

v_gene: TRBV6-4
j_gene: TRBJ1-5
CDR3aa: CATRLRPPVKFVYQPQHF

v_gene: TRBV28
j_gene: TRBJ2-7
CDR3aa: CASSLRDRDEQYF

v_gene: TRBV5-1
j_gene: TRBJ1-4
CDR3aa: CASSPSGQRNEKLFF

v_gene: TRBV5-5
j_gene: TRBJ2-5
CDR3aa: CASSWGVAEPLPTETQYF

v_gene: TRBV21-1
j_gene: TRBJ2-1
CDR3aa: CASSIWGNEQFF

v_gene: TRBV5-1
j_gene: TRBJ2-2
CDR3aa: CASSFDPGTSGSNGELFF

v_gene: TRBV2
j_gene: TRBJ2-7
CDR3aa: CASSQDPNEQYF

v_gene: TRBV6-6
j_gene: TRBJ2-2
CDR3aa: CASSYETGNTGELFF

v_gene: TRBV5-1
j_gene: TRBJ2-7
CDR3aa: CASSLGGADGTAQYF

v_gene: TRBV7-9
j_gene: TRBJ1-5
CDR3aa: CASSPGQGSQPQHF

v_gene: TRBV29-1
j_gene: TRBJ1-1
CDR3aa: CSVVRRGTKNTEAFF

v_gene: TRBV4-1
j_gene: TRBJ1-2
CDR3aa: CASSRPGELYGYTF

v_gene: TRBV7-9
j_gene: TRBJ1-2
CDR3aa: CASSQTLDSSARGYTF

v_gene: TRBV5-1
j_gene: TRBJ2-2
CDR3aa: CASSLSDQGIGGELFF

v_gene: TRBV30
j_gene: TRBJ2-1
CDR3aa: CAWSGVGFEQFF

v_gene: TRBV18
j_gene: TRBJ1-1
CDR3aa: CASSPRQLNTEAFF

v_gene: TRBV30
j_gene: TRBJ2-5
CDR3aa: CAWSVGLGEETQYF

v_gene: TRBV30
j_gene: TRBJ1-1
CDR3aa: CAWSVWGGNTEAFF

v_gene: TRBV10-3
j_gene: TRBJ2-7
CDR3aa: CATLPVGTRNYEQYF

v_gene: TRBV19
j_gene: TRBJ1-4
CDR3aa: CASSKNTGGDEKLFF

v_gene: TRBV15
j_gene: TRBJ2-6
CDR3aa: CATGLANSGANVLTF

v_gene: TRBV30
j_gene: TRBJ1-1
CDR3aa: CAWAENSNTEAFF

v_gene: TRBV6-5
j_gene: TRBJ2-5
CDR3aa: CASSQTPTAETQYF

v_gene: TRBV9
j_gene: TRBJ2-7
CDR3aa: CASSEHVGASYEQYF

v_gene: TRBV30
j_gene: TRBJ1-2
CDR3aa: CASKTGANYGYTF

v_gene: TRBV5-1
j_gene: TRBJ2-2
CDR3aa: CASSSRGRGTGELFF

v_gene: TRBV18
j_gene: TRBJ2-5
CDR3aa: CASSPPRAEETQYF

v_gene: TRBV6-5
j_gene: TRBJ1-4
CDR3aa: CASSYSGSREKLFF

v_gene: TRBV11-3
j_gene: TRBJ1-2
CDR3aa: CASSLDVREEDGYTF